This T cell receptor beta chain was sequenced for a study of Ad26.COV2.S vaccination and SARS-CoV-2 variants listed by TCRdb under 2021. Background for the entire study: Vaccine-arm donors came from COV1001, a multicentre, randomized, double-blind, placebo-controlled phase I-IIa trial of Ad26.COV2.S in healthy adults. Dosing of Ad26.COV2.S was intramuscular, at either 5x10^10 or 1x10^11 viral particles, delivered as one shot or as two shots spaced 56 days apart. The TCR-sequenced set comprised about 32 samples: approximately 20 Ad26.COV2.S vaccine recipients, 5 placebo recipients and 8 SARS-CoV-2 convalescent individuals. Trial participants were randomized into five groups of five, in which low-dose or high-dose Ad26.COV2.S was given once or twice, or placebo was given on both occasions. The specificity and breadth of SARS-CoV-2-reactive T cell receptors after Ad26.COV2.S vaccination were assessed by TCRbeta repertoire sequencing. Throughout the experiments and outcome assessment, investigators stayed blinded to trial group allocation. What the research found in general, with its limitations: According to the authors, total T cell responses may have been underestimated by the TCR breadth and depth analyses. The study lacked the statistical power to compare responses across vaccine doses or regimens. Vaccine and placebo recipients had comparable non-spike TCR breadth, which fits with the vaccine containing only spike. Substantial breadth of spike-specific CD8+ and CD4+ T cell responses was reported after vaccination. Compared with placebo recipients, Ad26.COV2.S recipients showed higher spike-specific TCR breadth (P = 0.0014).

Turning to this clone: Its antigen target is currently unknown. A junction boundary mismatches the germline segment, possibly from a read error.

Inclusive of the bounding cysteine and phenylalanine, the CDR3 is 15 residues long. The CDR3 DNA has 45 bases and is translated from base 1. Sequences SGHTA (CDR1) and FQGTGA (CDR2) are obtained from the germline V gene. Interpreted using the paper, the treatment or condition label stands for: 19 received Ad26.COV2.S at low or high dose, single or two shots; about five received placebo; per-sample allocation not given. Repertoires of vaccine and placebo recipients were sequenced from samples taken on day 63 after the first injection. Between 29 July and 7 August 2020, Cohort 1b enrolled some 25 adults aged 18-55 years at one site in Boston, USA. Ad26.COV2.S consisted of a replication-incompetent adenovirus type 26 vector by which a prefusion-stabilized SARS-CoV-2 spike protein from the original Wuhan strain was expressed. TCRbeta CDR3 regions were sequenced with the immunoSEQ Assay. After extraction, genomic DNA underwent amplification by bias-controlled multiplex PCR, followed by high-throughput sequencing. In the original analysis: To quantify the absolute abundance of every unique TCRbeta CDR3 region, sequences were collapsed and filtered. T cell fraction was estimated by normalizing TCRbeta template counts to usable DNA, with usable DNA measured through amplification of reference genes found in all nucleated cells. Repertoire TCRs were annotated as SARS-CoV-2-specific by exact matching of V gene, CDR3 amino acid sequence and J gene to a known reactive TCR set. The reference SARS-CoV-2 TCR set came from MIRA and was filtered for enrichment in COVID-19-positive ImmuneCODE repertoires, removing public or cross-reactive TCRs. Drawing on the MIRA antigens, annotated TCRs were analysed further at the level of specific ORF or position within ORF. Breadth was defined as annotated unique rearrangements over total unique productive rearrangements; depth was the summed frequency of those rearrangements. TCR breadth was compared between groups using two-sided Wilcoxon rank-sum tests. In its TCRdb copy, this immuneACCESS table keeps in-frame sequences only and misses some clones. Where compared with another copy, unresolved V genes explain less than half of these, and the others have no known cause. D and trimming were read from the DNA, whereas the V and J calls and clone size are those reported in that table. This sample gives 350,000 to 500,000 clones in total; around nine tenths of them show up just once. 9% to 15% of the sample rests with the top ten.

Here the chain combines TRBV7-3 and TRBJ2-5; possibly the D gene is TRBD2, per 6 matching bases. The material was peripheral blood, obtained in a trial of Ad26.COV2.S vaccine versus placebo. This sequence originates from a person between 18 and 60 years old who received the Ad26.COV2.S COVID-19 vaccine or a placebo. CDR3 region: CASSLTGRLQETQYF. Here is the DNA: TGTGCCAGCAGCCTAACGGGGAGGCTACAAGAGACCCAGTACTTC.